This T cell receptor (beta chain) stems from a study of blood T cell repertoires in COVID-19. Study at large: Spain, Italy and the United States supplied samples that represented acute and convalescent COVID-19. PBMCs, B-cell-depleted T cells, or T cells were the source of the cDNA or gDNA that made up the material.

Original processing notes: How many nucleated cells were present was estimated from reference gene primer amplification. Some clones are missing from TCRdb's copy, which holds only in-frame ones; the method was immunoSEQ multiplex PCR. The V and J calls and clone size were taken over from that table, and D and trimming were inferred from the DNA. Among tens of thousands of clones listed, 70% to 90% were seen once. Trimming pared 1 base from V and 8 bases from J, leaving 12 bases between. Germline assignment: CDR1 LNHNV and CDR2 YYDKDF (reference sequence). There are 14 residues in the CDR3. The receptor was derived from a human donor in a cohort sampled during active COVID-19. The chain links TRBV15 to TRBJ2-1; D call uncertain. What was sequenced was peripheral blood. The CDR3: CATSRGSGSHEQFF. The CDR3 region has the DNA TGTGCCACCAGCAGAGGGTCAGGAAGCCATGAGCAGTTCTTC.